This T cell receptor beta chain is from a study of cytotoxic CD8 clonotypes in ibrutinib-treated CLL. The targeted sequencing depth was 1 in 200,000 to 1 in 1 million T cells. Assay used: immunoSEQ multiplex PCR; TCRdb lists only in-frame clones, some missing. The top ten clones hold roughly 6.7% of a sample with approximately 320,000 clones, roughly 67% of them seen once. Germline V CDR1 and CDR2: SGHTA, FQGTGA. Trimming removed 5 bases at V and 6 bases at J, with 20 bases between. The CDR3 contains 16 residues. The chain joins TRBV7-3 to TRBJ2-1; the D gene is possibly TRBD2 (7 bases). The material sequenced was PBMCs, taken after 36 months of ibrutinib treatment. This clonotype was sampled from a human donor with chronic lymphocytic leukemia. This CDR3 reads CASSPRGSGAINEQFF. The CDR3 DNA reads TGTGCCAGCAGCCCCAGGGGCAGCGGGGCGATCAATGAGCAGTTCTTC.